The next 31 T cell receptor beta chains were all read from a single sample in a study of regulatory T cells in long-lasting Graves disease. Relying on iRepertoire HTBI primers and Arm-PCR of CDR3 regions, the team built TCR beta libraries. TCRdb fed the multiplex PCR reads into MiXCR, producing one record per CDR3 protein. Of about 430,000 distinct CDR3 sequences listed, over 20% are singletons. This sample's time point: persistent/refractory GD, antithyroid drugs over 5 years with positive TRAb. PBMC RNA was the source of the TCR library. This material consisted of peripheral blood mononuclear cells (PBMCs), taken when the disease was refractory, from a patient treated with antithyroid drugs. All receptors come from a female donor with Graves disease.

J is TRBJ2-7 and V is TRBV6-1; 7 positions agree with TRBD1. Losses at the gene ends were 4 bases for V and 5 bases for J; bases not matched to a gene: 8. Germline V CDR1 and CDR2: MNHNS, SASEGT. The CDR3 runs 14 residues. This chain's CDR3 is CASSGLRGPDEQYF. DNA for the CDR3: TGTGCCAGCAGTGGGTTAAGGGGGCCGGACGAGCAGTACTTC.

This clonotype occurred a few times. V and J are TRBV7-9 and TRBJ1-5; unclear D gene. CDR1 and CDR2 from the germline V gene are SEHNR and FQNEAQ (reference sequence). V lost 3 bases to trimming and J lost 6 bases, with 12 bases between them. The CDR3 sequence is 14 residues long. As DNA, the CDR3 is TGTGCCAGCAGCTTTGGATCAGTCGGTCAGCCCCAGCATTTT. Its protein product is CASSFGSVGQPQHF.

The chain is built from TRBV5-6 and TRBJ2-7, with no clear D. The CDR3 is 14 amino acids. The germline V gene encodes CDR1 SGHDT and CDR2 YYEEEE. Trimming left V 5 bases short and J 2 bases short, with 14 bases between. CDR3 in DNA: TGTGCCAGCAGACCCCGTACGGATCCCTACGAGCAGTACTTC. Its translation: CASRPRTDPYEQYF.

This clonotype was counted a few times. This sequence may be a read error, since a much larger clone differs from it by one base. The chain links TRBV28 to TRBJ2-7; 9 bases match TRBD2. This CDR3 spans 17 amino acids. Germline V lookup: CDR1 MDHEN, CDR2 SYDVKM. Unmatched junction bases numbered 8, after V lost 2 bases and J lost 0 bases. CDR3 nucleotides: TGTGCCAGCAGTTTAGGTTTCGCGGGGGGGGCCTCCTACGAGCAGTACTTC. The encoded protein is CASSLGFAGGASYEQYF.

In its sample, this clonotype was seen a few times. The J gene is TRBJ2-6, the V gene TRBV3-1; D might be TRBD1 (5 bases). Trimming stripped 4 bases from V and 0 bases from J, with 16 bases between. The length of the CDR3 is 18 residues. Germline V gene sequence: CDR1 LGHDT, CDR2 YNNKEL (reference sequence). CDR3 in amino acids: CASSRTPRLDSGANVLTF. The CDR3 DNA follows: TGTGCCAGCAGCCGGACACCAAGACTCGACTCTGGGGCCAACGTCCTGACTTTC.

The rearrangement links TRBV9 to TRBJ2-2; the D gene could be TRBD1 or TRBD2 (5 bases each). The CDR3 has 12 residues. The V gene's germline CDR1 is SGDLS and CDR2 YYNGEE. The V end lost 6 bases, the J end lost 7 bases, and 10 bases lay between the germline ends. The DNA of the CDR3 is TGTGCCAGCATGGGGGTTGACGGGGAGCTGTTTTTT. As protein: CASMGVDGELFF.

The V and J genes are TRBV19 and TRBJ2-7; D possibly corresponds to TRBD1 (6 bases). Germline V CDR1 and CDR2: LNHDA, SQIVND (reference sequence). V lost 8 bases to trimming and J lost 6 bases, with 17 bases between them. The CDR3 sequence is 13 residues long. The CDR3 coding sequence is TGTGCCAGTGGTGACACAGGGTATAGCGAGCAGTACTTC. This translates into CASGDTGYSEQYF. The full variable domain, in which reference TRBV19 and TRBJ2-7 provide the parts outside the CDR3, is DGGITQSPKYLFRKEGQNVTLSCEQNLNHDAMYWYRQDPGQGLRLIYYSQIVNDFQKGDIAEGYSVSREKKESFPLTVTSAQKNPTAFYLCASGDTGYSEQYFGPGTRLTVT.

This clonotype was detected ten times or more. The chain couples TRBV11-2 to TRBJ2-5, with 10 bases aligning to TRBD1. There are 15 residues in the CDR3. J gave up 5 bases and V 4 bases, and 7 bases lay outside the gene matches. The germline CDR1 and CDR2 sequences are SGHAT and FQNNGV. The DNA of the CDR3 is TGTGCCAGCAGCTCGGGGGACAGGGGAGTCGAGACCCAGTACTTC. Translation: CASSSGDRGVETQYF.

Details on this clonotype: This could be a read error, since a much larger clone is one nucleotide away. The CDR3 does not end in the conserved phenylalanine or tryptophan, so this is likely a read error. V gene TRBV2 combines with J gene TRBJ2-2; D perhaps matches TRBD2 (7 bases). This CDR3 is built from 16 residues. Germline values: CDR1 SNHLY, CDR2 FYNNEI. The ends were cut back, 8 bases at V and 1 base at J, with 17 bases in the middle. The CDR3 DNA reads TGTGCCAGCCCGGCTAGGGGGGGCAAGAACACCGGGGAGCTGTTTTCT. It yields the protein CASPARGGKNTGELFS.

V and J are TRBV27 and TRBJ2-3; tentatively, D is TRBD1 (6 bases). The ends were cut back, 4 bases at V and 4 bases at J, with 15 bases in the middle. CDR1 is MNHEY, CDR2 SMNVEV, per germline (reference sequence). This CDR3 contains 15 residues. The CDR3, as DNA: TGTGCCAGCAGTTCGCCACAACAGGGACCAGATACGCAGTATTTT. This codes for CASSSPQQGPDTQYF.

Many counts were recorded for this clonotype. This sequence joins TRBV27 and TRBJ2-7; D remains ambiguous. Germline CDR1 and CDR2: MNHEY and SMNVEV (reference sequence). The V gene lost 3 bases and the J gene lost 0 bases, with 15 bases spanning the gap. The CDR3 loop spans 16 amino acids. CDR3 protein: CASSFEQPRSSYEQYF. The CDR3 region has the DNA TGTGCCAGCAGTTTCGAACAGCCCCGGAGCTCCTACGAGCAGTACTTC.

This clonotype was seen more than once but under ten times. This chain joins TRBV20-1 and TRBJ2-4; D gene uncertain. The CDR3 sequence is 10 residues long. Trimming took off 7 bases at V and 4 bases at J, with 5 bases between the two ends. Germline CDR1 reads DFQATT; CDR2 reads SNEGSKA (reference sequence). CDR3 coding DNA: TGCAGTGGTGAGAAAAACATTCAGTACTTC. This translates into CSGEKNIQYF.

This clonotype has ten or more counts. CDR3 amino acids: CASRYDRGNSPLHF. The CDR3 DNA follows: TGTGCCAGCAGATACGACAGGGGGAATTCACCCCTCCACTTT. This chain joins TRBV28 and TRBJ1-6; TRBD1 matches at 9 bases. The germline V gene encodes CDR1 MDHEN and CDR2 SYDVKM. The CDR3 sequence is 14 residues long. V was clipped by 6 bases and J by 7 bases; unmatched bases: 4.

A few counts support this clonotype. The rearrangement joins TRBV15 to TRBJ1-1; unclear D gene. The CDR3 loop spans 12 amino acids. The ends were cut back, 3 bases at V and 4 bases at J, with 6 bases in the middle. Germline-derived CDR1 and CDR2 are LNHNV and YYDKDF (reference sequence). CDR3 nucleotides: TGTGCCACCAGCAGGTTTAGCACTGAAGCTTTCTTT. The encoded protein is CATSRFSTEAFF.

This clonotype was seen repeatedly, ten times or more. V usage is TRBV27 and J usage is TRBJ2-5; possible D gene TRBD2, 5 bases. The CDR3 has 13 amino acids. Germline lookup yields CDR1 MNHEY and CDR2 SMNVEV (reference sequence). V lost 4 bases, J lost 0 bases, and 6 bases lay in between. The CDR3 DNA reads as TGTGCCAGCAGTTGGAGGTACCAAGAGACCCAGTACTTC. This sequence encodes CASSWRYQETQYF.

This clonotype was counted ten times or more. V gene TRBV5-1 combines with J gene TRBJ2-2; 8 nucleotides agree with TRBD2. Germline lookup yields CDR1 SGHRS and CDR2 YFSETQ. This CDR3 has 15 amino acids. V was pared by 6 bases and J by 3 bases, with 7 bases of the junction left unmatched. The CDR3 loop is CASTTGGPDTGELFF. The CDR3 DNA reads TGCGCCAGCACGACGGGAGGGCCAGACACCGGGGAGCTGTTTTTT.

V is TRBV19 and J is TRBJ1-5; 8 nucleotides line up with TRBD1. J gave up 3 bases and V 9 bases, and 7 bases lay outside the gene matches. CDR1 is LNHDA, CDR2 SQIVND, per germline (reference sequence). The CDR3 covers 14 residues. Here the CDR3 reads CASTGTGYNQPQHF. CDR3 DNA sequence: TGTGCCAGCACCGGGACAGGTTACAATCAGCCCCAGCATTTT.

Ten or more counts support this clonotype. The chain is built from TRBV6-1 and TRBJ2-2; D call uncertain. The ends were cut back, 3 bases at V and 7 bases at J, with 6 bases in the middle. Germline assignment: CDR1 MNHNS and CDR2 SASEGT. The CDR3 covers 12 residues. CDR3 DNA sequence: TGTGCCAGCAGTGAGTCTCACGGGGAGCTGTTTTTT. Translated: CASSESHGELFF.

This clonotype was counted a few times. J is TRBJ2-7 and V is TRBV6-1; 10 bases match TRBD2. Trimming at V came to 7 bases and at J to 3 bases, leaving 3 bases not matched to a gene. There are 13 residues in the CDR3. Germline V lookup: CDR1 MNHNS, CDR2 SASEGT. In DNA, the CDR3 is TGTGCCAGCAAGGGACTAGCGATCTACGAGCAGTACTTC. This codes for CASKGLAIYEQYF.

Ten or more counts support this clonotype. The V and J genes are TRBV7-3 and TRBJ2-6; 7 bases match TRBD1. The germline V gene has CDR1 SGHTA and CDR2 FQGTGA. V shed 5 bases, J shed 2 bases, and the junction held 3 bases outside the gene matches. This CDR3 has 15 residues. CDR3 DNA sequence: TGTGCCAGCAGCCTAGGACAGGCTGGGGCCAACGTCCTGACTTTC. Encoded protein: CASSLGQAGANVLTF.

The chain carries TRBV6-1 and TRBJ2-6, with D perhaps TRBD1 (6 bases). Trimming left V 4 bases short and J 0 bases short, with 19 bases between. Germline V CDR1 and CDR2: MNHNS, SASEGT. The CDR3 runs to 19 residues. For the CDR3, the DNA is TGTGCCAGCAGTGGTTCCCTGGACAGCCTCGGCTCTGGGGCCAACGTCCTGACTTTC. Its translation: CASSGSLDSLGSGANVLTF.

A note on this clonotype: A far larger clone differs by one base, so this is likely a read error. CDR3 DNA: TGTGCCAGCAGCTTACAGGGAGGCGGGCAGTACTTC. Protein product: CASSLQGGGQYF. V usage is TRBV12-3 or TRBV12-4 and J usage is TRBJ2-5; D may be TRBD1 or TRBD2 (6 bases each). CDR3 length: 12 amino acids. V was cut by 6 bases and J by 11 bases, with 16 bases left in between.

This clonotype was detected only a few times. This chain links TRBV4-1 with TRBJ2-2; a possible D gene is TRBD1 (6 bases). There are 15 residues in the CDR3. Germline V gene sequence: CDR1 MGHRA, CDR2 YSYEKL. The ends were cut back, 1 base at V and 3 bases at J, with 9 bases in the middle. CDR3 nucleotides: TGCGCCAGCAGCCAAGGGACAGCTGACACCGGGGAGCTGTTTTTT. Protein: CASSQGTADTGELFF.

This clonotype was found a few times. J is TRBJ1-1 and V is TRBV25-1; a weak D match, TRBD1 (5 bases). The germline CDR1 and CDR2 sequences are MGHDK and SYGVNS. V dropped 5 bases and J dropped 8 bases, with 15 bases sitting between them. The CDR3 runs 13 residues. The CDR3: CASSSQGNFEAFF. CDR3 bases: TGTGCCAGCAGTTCGCAGGGCAACTTCGAAGCTTTCTTT.

This chain uses TRBV7-3 with TRBJ2-7, with 7 bases lining up with TRBD1. The J segment lost 4 bases and the V segment lost 1 base, leaving 7 bases of the junction unmatched. CDR1 SGHTA and CDR2 FQGTGA come from the germline V gene. The CDR3 runs to 15 residues. For the CDR3, the DNA is TGTGCCAGCAGCTTAAGGGCAGGGGGAAGGTACGAGCAGTACTTC. This codes for CASSLRAGGRYEQYF. Variable domain in full (rest from reference TRBV7-3 and TRBJ2-7): GAGVSQTPSNKVTEKGKYVELRCDPISGHTALYWYRQSLGQGPEFLIYFQGTGAADDSGLPNDRFFAVRPEGSVSTLKIQRTERGDSAVYLCASSLRAGGRYEQYFGPGTRLTVT.

The chain uses TRBV2 and TRBJ2-5; 15 positions match TRBD2. Germline loops: CDR1 SNHLY, CDR2 FYNNEI. The CDR3 runs 16 residues. After removal of 0 bases from V and 5 bases from J, the junction contained 1 base not matched to a gene. The CDR3 loop reads CASSEAGTSGRETQYF. CDR3 sequence (DNA): TGTGCCAGCAGTGAAGCGGGGACTAGCGGGAGGGAGACCCAGTACTTC.

The genes are TRBV5-1 and TRBJ2-2, with D maybe TRBD1 (6 bases). The V end lost 1 base, the J end lost 0 bases, and 10 bases lay between the germline ends. This CDR3 has 16 residues. Germline V lookup: CDR1 SGHRS, CDR2 YFSETQ. The CDR3: CASSLTGSTNTGELFF. CDR3 in DNA: TGCGCCAGCAGCTTGACAGGGAGTACGAACACCGGGGAGCTGTTTTTT.

This clonotype was counted at least ten times. The chain has TRBV20-1 and TRBJ1-5, with 9 bases matching TRBD1. The CDR3 is 16 residues long. In germline, CDR1 is DFQATT, CDR2 SNEGSKA (reference sequence). J was trimmed by 3 bases and V by 0 bases; bases with no gene match: 6. This CDR3 is CSARDDRGLDNQPQHF. CDR3 sequence (DNA): TGCAGTGCTAGAGATGACAGGGGGTTGGACAATCAGCCCCAGCATTTT.

This clonotype was detected many times. The chain has TRBV12-3 or TRBV12-4 and TRBJ1-5; no reliable D call. Trimming took off 5 bases at V and 0 bases at J, with 8 bases between the two ends. The length of the CDR3 is 14 residues. This CDR3 is CASSRGVSNQPQHF. CDR3 bases: TGTGCCAGCAGTAGAGGCGTTAGCAATCAGCCCCAGCATTTT.

Concerning this clonotype itself: Since a much larger clone is just one base distant, this may be a read error. The rearrangement joins TRBV6-4 to TRBJ1-2, with a possible D match to TRBD1 (5 bases). The ends were cut back, 5 bases at V and 3 bases at J, with 19 bases in the middle. Germline-derived CDR1 and CDR2 are MRHNA and SNTAGT. The CDR3 spans 16 residues. CDR3: CASSPPSCRGYYGYTF. CDR3 bases: TGTGCCAGCAGTCCCCCATCGTGCCGGGGGTACTATGGCTACACCTTC.

V usage is TRBV5-1 and J usage is TRBJ1-5; D not certain. The CDR3 totals 14 residues. Trimming removed 2 bases at V and 15 bases at J, with 21 bases between. CDR1 is SGHRS, CDR2 YFSETQ, per germline. The CDR3 DNA reads TGCGCCAGCAGCTTCTCCCCGGCTATGGGTGATTGGCATTTT. Encoded protein: CASSFSPAMGDWHF.